The 10 T cell receptor beta chains below were found in one sample sequenced in a study of beta chain features in type 1 diabetes. As every portion of the isolated RNA was reverse transcribed, the sequencing read expressed TCRB transcripts. The assay was immunoSEQ multiplex PCR, and TCRdb's table has in-frame clones only and misses some. The sample has over 65,000 clones, under 35% seen once; the top ten hold over 0.35%. The material sequenced was stem cell memory CD4+ T cells from blood. These receptors all stem from a young woman in good health.

The rearrangement links TRBV2 to TRBJ2-4, with D possibly being TRBD1 (6 bases). The germline V gene has CDR1 SNHLY and CDR2 FYNNEI. This CDR3 is built from 16 residues. V lost 2 bases and J lost 4, with 15 bases in between. The CDR3 reads CASSERLATGKNIQYF. CDR3 bases: TGTGCCAGCAGTGAAAGGTTGGCCACAGGGAAAAACATTCAGTACTTC.

This sequence joins TRBV27 and TRBJ1-2; TRBD1 is a possible D gene (6 bases). The CDR3 covers 14 residues. V lost 4 bases, J lost 4 bases, and 13 bases lay in between. CDR1 and CDR2 from the germline V gene are MNHEY and SMNVEV (reference sequence). DNA for the CDR3: TGTGCCAGCAGTTCCCCCGGGACATCCTATGGCTACACCTTC. It specifies CASSSPGTSYGYTF.

This chain uses TRBV18 with TRBJ1-1, with TRBD1 as a possible D gene (6 bases). The CDR3 runs to 13 residues. V shed 5 bases and J shed 6 bases, with 13 bases lying between them. The germline gives CDR1 KGHSH, CDR2 LQKENI. This CDR3 reads CASSTTGRSEAFF. CDR3 nucleotide sequence: TGTGCCAGCTCAACCACAGGGCGGTCTGAAGCTTTCTTT.

This clone was observed a few times. This chain links TRBV9 with TRBJ2-3; tentative D call: TRBD1 (5 bases). Trimming took off 4 bases at V and 6 bases at J, with 9 bases between the two ends. Germline CDR1 reads SGDLS; CDR2 reads YYNGEE. This CDR3 is built from 12 residues. The chain's CDR3 is CASSPHRDTQYF. The CDR3 nucleotides are TGTGCCAGCAGCCCGCACAGGGATACGCAGTATTTT.

This clone was counted only a few times. V and J are TRBV30 and TRBJ2-5; D is unclear. The CDR3 spans 12 residues. The ends were cut back, 0 bases at V and 5 bases at J, with 7 bases in the middle. Germline CDR1 and CDR2: GTSNPN and SVGIG (reference sequence). The CDR3, as DNA: TGTGCCTGGAGTGTAATTGCGGAGACCCAGTACTTC. Translating gives CAWSVIAETQYF.

The chain joins TRBV19 to TRBJ1-2; D gene uncertain. Trimming removed 2 bases from V and 0 bases from J, with 13 bases in between. Germline V gives CDR1 LNHDA, CDR2 SQIVND (reference sequence). CDR3 length equals 16 residues. As DNA, the CDR3 is TGTGCCAGTAGTATATCGCCAGACAATACTAACTATGGCTACACCTTC. This codes for CASSISPDNTNYGYTF. Complete variable domain (other parts from reference TRBV19 and TRBJ1-2): DGGITQSPKYLFRKEGQNVTLSCEQNLNHDAMYWYRQDPGQGLRLIYYSQIVNDFQKGDIAEGYSVSREKKESFPLTVTSAQKNPTAFYLCASSISPDNTNYGYTFGSGTRLTVV.

The chain couples TRBV27 to TRBJ2-1; 7 bases align to TRBD1. Germline assignment: CDR1 MNHEY and CDR2 SMNVEV (reference sequence). V shed 3 bases, J shed 3 bases, and the junction held 14 bases outside the gene matches. This CDR3 has 18 residues. CDR3 in amino acids: CASSLSRDSSTGYNEQFF. Here the CDR3 DNA reads TGTGCCAGCAGTTTGTCCCGGGACAGTTCAACGGGCTACAATGAGCAGTTCTTC.

The chain is built from TRBV7-9 and TRBJ1-1; 8 nucleotides agree with TRBD1. The CDR3 runs to 12 residues. Per germline, CDR1 SEHNR and CDR2 FQNEAQ (reference sequence). V lost 5 bases and J lost 10; bases outside the gene matches: 6. The CDR3 DNA follows: TGTGCCAGCAGCGGGACAGGACGCCGAGCTTTCTTT. This encodes CASSGTGRRAFF.

J is TRBJ2-5 and V is TRBV7-9, with D tentatively TRBD1 (6 bases). The CDR3 contains 15 residues. V lost 4 bases, J lost 1 base, and 13 bases lay in between. CDR1 is SEHNR, CDR2 FQNEAQ, per germline (reference sequence). The CDR3 reads CASSWETGRQETQYF. The CDR3 DNA is TGTGCCAGCAGCTGGGAGACAGGACGCCAAGAGACCCAGTACTTC.

This clone occurred many times. The same CDR3 also results from other DNA sequences found in this sample. The V gene is TRBV29-1, the J gene TRBJ1-5; 7 bases fit TRBD1. CDR3 length: 12 residues. V gave up 4 bases and J gave up 5 bases; unmatched junction bases: 2. Germline lookup yields CDR1 SQVTM and CDR2 ANQGSEA. CDR3 loop: CSVGQGDQPQHF. The DNA of the CDR3 is TGCAGCGTTGGGCAGGGGGATCAGCCCCAGCATTTT.